These 9 T cell receptor beta chains originate from one sample sequenced in a study of blood T cells in healthy people across ages. Combining a sample-barcoded 5' primer with a J-beta primer mix, a second PCR ran for roughly 7 to 12 cycles. A single record per CDR3 protein comes from TCRdb applying MiXCR to the 5' RACE reads. The sample contains 380,000 or so distinct CDR3 sequences, 45% to 65% of which appear only once. Sequenced sample: blood. Receptor source: a man aged 55 to 70 in good health.

The rearrangement joins TRBV6-5 to TRBJ1-2; D not certain. V lost 2 bases and J 3 bases, leaving 7 bases between the germline ends. The CDR3 is 13 residues long. CDR1 and CDR2 (germline): MNHEY, SVGAGI. The CDR3 DNA reads TGTGCCAGCAGTTACAGAAGATACTATGGCTACACCTTC. Translated: CASSYRRYYGYTF.

The chain combines TRBV6-2 or TRBV6-3 with TRBJ2-7, with 9 bases that match TRBD2. The CDR3 is 16 residues long. J gave up 2 bases and V 5 bases, and 10 bases lay outside the gene matches. Germline V gene data show CDR1 as MNHEY and CDR2 as SVGEGT. The CDR3, as DNA: TGTGCCAGCAGTCCCCCTCCGGCGGGAGGGCCCTACGAGCAGTACTTC. Encoded protein: CASSPPPAGGPYEQYF.

In its sample, this clonotype was seen a few times. The chain joins TRBV7-2 to TRBJ2-7; D tentatively fits TRBD1 or TRBD2 (5 bases each). The V and J ends lost 5 bases and 1 base respectively, with 15 bases between them. The CDR3 loop spans 15 amino acids. Germline values: CDR1 SGHTA, CDR2 FQGNSA. CDR3 in DNA: TGTGCCAGCAGCCAGAAAGGGGACGGTTCCTACGAGCAGTACTTC. Protein sequence: CASSQKGDGSYEQYF.

V is TRBV4-2 and J is TRBJ2-1, with D possibly matching TRBD2 (6 bases). The end of the DNA is better explained by TRBJ2-7, so the J call may be wrong. Germline values: CDR1 LGHNA, CDR2 YNFKEQ. This CDR3 region has 17 residues. CDR3 coding DNA: TGTGCCAGCAGCCAAGATGGAGGCGGGACCCAGTACAATGAGCAGTACTTC. Its protein product is CASSQDGGGTQYNEQYF.

The CDR3 nucleotides read TGTGCCAGCAGGGGCACCACCGGGGAGCTGTTTTTT. This translates into CASRGTTGELFF. The rearrangement joins TRBV7-3 to TRBJ2-2; D uncertain. This CDR3 region has 12 residues. V was clipped by 6 bases and J by 4 bases, with 6 bases between them. Germline CDR1 reads SGHTA; CDR2 reads FQGTGA.

This chain joins TRBV20-1 and TRBJ1-2; 9 positions agree with TRBD1. The CDR3 is 14 amino acids. The V gene's germline CDR1 is DFQATT and CDR2 SNEGSKA (reference sequence). Trimming cost V 3 bases and J 6 bases; bases outside gene matches: 8. The chain's CDR3 is CSASNTGGGNGYTF. CDR3 DNA sequence: TGCAGTGCTAGCAATACAGGGGGCGGGAATGGCTACACCTTC.

The chain joins TRBV20-1 to TRBJ2-7, with a tentative D call TRBD1 (5 bases). CDR1 and CDR2 from the germline V gene are DFQATT and SNEGSKA (reference sequence). Trimming took off 3 bases at V and 6 bases at J, with 18 bases between the two ends. The CDR3 is 14 residues long. The CDR3, as DNA: TGCAGTGCTAGCTACATGGACAAAACGGGCGAGCAGTACTTC. It codes for CSASYMDKTGEQYF.

The rearrangement links TRBV10-3 to TRBJ2-5; 9 positions agree with TRBD2. Germline V gene sequence: CDR1 ENHRY, CDR2 SYGVKD. This CDR3 spans 16 amino acids. The trim removed 0 bases at V and 1 base at J, leaving 3 bases unmatched. Here the CDR3 reads CAISESSLAGQETQYF. DNA for the CDR3: TGTGCCATCAGTGAGTCCTCACTAGCGGGCCAAGAGACCCAGTACTTC.

The rearrangement uses TRBV3-1 and TRBJ1-5; D is undetermined. Germline V gene lookup returns CDR1 LGHDT and CDR2 YNNKEL (reference sequence). The germline V and J ends were trimmed by 3 bases and 5 bases, with 8 bases remaining between them. The CDR3 length is 13 residues. CDR3 sequence: CASSQDLHQPQHF. CDR3 DNA sequence: TGTGCCAGCAGCCAGGATCTTCATCAGCCCCAGCATTTT.